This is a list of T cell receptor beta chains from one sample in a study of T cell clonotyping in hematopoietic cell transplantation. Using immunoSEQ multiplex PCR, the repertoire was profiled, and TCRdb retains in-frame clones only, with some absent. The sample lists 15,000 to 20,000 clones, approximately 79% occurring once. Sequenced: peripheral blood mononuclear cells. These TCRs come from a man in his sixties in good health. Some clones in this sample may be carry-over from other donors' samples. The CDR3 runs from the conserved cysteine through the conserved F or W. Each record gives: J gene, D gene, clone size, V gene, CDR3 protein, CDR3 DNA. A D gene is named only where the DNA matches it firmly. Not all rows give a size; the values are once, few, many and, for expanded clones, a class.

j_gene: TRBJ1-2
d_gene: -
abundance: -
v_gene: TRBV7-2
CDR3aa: CASSLDGQRYGYTF
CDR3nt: TGTGCCAGCAGCTTAGACGGACAGAGGTATGGCTACACCTTC

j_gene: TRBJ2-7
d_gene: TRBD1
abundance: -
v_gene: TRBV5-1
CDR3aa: CASGQGNTYEQYF
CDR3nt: TGCGCCAGCGGACAGGGTAATACCTACGAGCAGTACTTC

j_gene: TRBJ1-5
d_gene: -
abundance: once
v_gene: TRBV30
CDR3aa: CAWSVGRYQPQHF
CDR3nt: TGTGCCTGGAGTGTGGGTCGATATCAGCCCCAGCATTTT

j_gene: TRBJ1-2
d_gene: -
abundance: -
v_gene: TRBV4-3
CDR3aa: CASSQDRVGDGYTF
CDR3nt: TGCGCCAGCAGCCAAGATCGCGTGGGCGATGGCTACACCTTC

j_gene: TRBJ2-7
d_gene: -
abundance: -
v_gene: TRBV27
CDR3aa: CASSLAGGQNEQYF
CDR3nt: TGTGCCAGCAGTTTGGCCGGGGGACAGAACGAGCAGTACTTC

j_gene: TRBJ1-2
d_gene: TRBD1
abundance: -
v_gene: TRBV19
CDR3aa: CAYGGTGNYGYTF
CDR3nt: TGTGCCTATGGGGGGACAGGGAACTATGGCTACACCTTC

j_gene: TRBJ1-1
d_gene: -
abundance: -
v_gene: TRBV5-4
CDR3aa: CASSLSHTEAFF
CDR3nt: TGTGCCAGCAGCTTGTCTCACACTGAAGCTTTCTTT

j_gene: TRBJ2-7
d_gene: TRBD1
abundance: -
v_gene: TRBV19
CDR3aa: CASKIRGTGDSRRYEQYF
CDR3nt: TGTGCCAGTAAAATACGAGGGACAGGGGACTCACGGCGCTACGAGCAGTACTTC

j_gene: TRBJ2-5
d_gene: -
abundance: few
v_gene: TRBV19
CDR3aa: CASSIDTQEETQYF
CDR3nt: TGTGCCAGTAGTATCGACACACAGGAAGAGACCCAGTACTTC

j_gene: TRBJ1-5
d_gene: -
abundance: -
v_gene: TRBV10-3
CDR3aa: CAISVEGESQPQHF
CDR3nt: TGTGCCATCAGTGTAGAAGGGGAATCTCAGCCCCAGCATTTT

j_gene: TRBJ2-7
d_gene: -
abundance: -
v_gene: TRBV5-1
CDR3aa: CASSLEASSYEQYF
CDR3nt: TGCGCCAGCAGCTTGGAGGCCAGCTCCTACGAGCAGTACTTC

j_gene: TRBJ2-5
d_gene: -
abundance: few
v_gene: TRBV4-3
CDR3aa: CASSQDRGGSETQYF
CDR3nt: TGCGCCAGCAGCCAAGATCGAGGGGGGAGTGAGACCCAGTACTTC

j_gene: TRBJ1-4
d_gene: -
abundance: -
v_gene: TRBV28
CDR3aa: CASSSPGGGDYEKLFF
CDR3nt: TGTGCCAGCAGTTCACCCGGGGGTGGGGACTATGAAAAACTGTTTTTT

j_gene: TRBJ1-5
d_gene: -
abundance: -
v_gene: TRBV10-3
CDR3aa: CAISTGNSGNQPQHF
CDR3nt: TGTGCCATCAGTACAGGGAACTCTGGCAATCAGCCCCAGCATTTT

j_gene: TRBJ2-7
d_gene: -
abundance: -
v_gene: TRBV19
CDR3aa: CASSPRGKDYYEQYF
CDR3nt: TGTGCCAGTAGTCCCCGGGGGAAGGACTACTACGAGCAGTACTTC

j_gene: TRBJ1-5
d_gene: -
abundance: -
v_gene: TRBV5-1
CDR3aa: CASSSRLGEPQHF
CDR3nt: TGCGCCAGCAGCTCCCGTTTAGGGGAGCCCCAGCATTTT

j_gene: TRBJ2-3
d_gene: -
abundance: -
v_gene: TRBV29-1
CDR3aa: CSVAGQNTDTQYF
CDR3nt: TGCAGCGTTGCCGGCCAGAACACAGATACGCAGTATTTT

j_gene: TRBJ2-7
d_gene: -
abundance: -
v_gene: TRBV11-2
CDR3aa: CASSAPGPSLYEQYF
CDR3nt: TGTGCCAGCAGCGCCCCGGGACCTTCCCTTTACGAGCAGTACTTC

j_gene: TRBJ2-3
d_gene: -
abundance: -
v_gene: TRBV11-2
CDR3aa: CASSLEGTDTQYF
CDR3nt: TGTGCCAGCAGCTTGGAGGGAACAGATACGCAGTATTTT

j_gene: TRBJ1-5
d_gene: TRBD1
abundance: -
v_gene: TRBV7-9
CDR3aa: CASSTDRAVDQPQHF
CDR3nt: TGTGCCAGCAGCACGGACAGGGCCGTAGATCAGCCCCAGCATTTT

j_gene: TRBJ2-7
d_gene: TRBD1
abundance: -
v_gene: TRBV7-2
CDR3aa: CASSAGTGSSYEQYF
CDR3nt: TGTGCCAGCAGCGCCGGGACAGGGTCCTCCTACGAGCAGTACTTC

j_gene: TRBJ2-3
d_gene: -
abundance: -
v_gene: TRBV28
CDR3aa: CASSQQSRGQYF
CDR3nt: TGTGCCAGCAGTCAACAATCGCGGGGGCAGTATTTT

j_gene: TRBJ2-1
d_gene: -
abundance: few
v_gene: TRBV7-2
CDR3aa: CASSLAGGMFNEQFF
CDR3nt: TGTGCCAGCAGCTTAGCGGGGGGAATGTTCAATGAGCAGTTCTTC

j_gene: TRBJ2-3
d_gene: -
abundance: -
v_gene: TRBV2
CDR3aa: CASSKVIGGPGTDTQYF
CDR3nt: TGTGCCAGCAGCAAGGTGATAGGGGGTCCGGGCACAGATACGCAGTATTTT

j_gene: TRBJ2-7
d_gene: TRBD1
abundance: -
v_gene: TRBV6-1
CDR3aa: CASRGQGGPYEQYF
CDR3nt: TGTGCCAGCAGGGGACAGGGAGGGCCCTACGAGCAGTACTTC

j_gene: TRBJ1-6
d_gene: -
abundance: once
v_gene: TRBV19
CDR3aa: CASTGAANFYNSPLHF
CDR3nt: TGTGCCAGTACTGGGGCAGCCAACTTCTATAATTCACCCCTCCACTTT

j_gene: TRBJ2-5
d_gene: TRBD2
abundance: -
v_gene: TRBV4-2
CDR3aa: CASSQDLTSGSETQYF
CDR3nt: TGTGCCAGCAGCCAAGATCTTACTAGCGGGAGCGAGACCCAGTACTTC

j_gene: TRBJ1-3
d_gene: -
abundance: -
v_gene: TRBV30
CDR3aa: CAWSVLPGRGNTIYF
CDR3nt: TGTGCCTGGAGTGTACTTCCAGGGAGAGGAAACACCATATATTTT

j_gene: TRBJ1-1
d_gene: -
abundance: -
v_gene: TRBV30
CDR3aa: CAWSGHANTEAFF
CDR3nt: TGTGCCTGGAGTGGACATGCGAACACTGAAGCTTTCTTT

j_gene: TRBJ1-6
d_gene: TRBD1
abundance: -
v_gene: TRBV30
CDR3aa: CAVGTAVSPLHF
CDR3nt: TGTGCCGTTGGGACAGCGGTATCACCCCTCCATTTT

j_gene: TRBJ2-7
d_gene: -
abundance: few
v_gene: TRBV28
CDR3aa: CASSLGSISYEQYF
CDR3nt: TGTGCCAGCAGTTTAGGGTCAATCTCCTACGAGCAGTACTTC

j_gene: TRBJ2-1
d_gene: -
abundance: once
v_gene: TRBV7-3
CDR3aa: CASSSTGANEQFF
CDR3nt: TGTGCCAGCAGCTCGACAGGCGCCAATGAGCAGTTCTTC

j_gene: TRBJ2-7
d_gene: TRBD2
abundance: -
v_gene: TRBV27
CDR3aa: CASSFESGRAYEQYF
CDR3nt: TGTGCCAGCAGTTTCGAATCCGGGAGGGCCTACGAGCAGTACTTC

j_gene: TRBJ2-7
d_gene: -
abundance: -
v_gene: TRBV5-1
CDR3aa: CASSLAPGPSYEQYF
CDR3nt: TGCGCCAGCAGCTTGGCGCCGGGTCCATCCTACGAGCAGTACTTC

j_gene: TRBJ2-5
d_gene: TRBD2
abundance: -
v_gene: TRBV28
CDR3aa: CASSSDTSGSRQETQYF
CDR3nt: TGTGCCAGCAGTTCCGATACTAGCGGGAGTCGCCAAGAGACCCAGTACTTC

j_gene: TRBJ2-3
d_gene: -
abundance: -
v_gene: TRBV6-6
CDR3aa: CASSPTGRLTDTQYF
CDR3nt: TGTGCCAGCAGCCCCACGGGACGCCTCACAGATACGCAGTATTTT

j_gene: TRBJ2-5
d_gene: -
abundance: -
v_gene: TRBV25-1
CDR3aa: CASSDGQGGRQETQYF
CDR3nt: TGTGCCAGCAGTGACGGACAAGGGGGGAGGCAAGAGACCCAGTACTTC

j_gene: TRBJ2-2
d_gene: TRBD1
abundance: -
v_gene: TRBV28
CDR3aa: CASLPGTARDTGELFF
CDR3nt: TGTGCCAGCCTGCCGGGGACAGCACGGGACACCGGGGAGCTGTTTTTT

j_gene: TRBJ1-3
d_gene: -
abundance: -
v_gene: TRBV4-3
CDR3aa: CASSLQIMSSGNTIYF
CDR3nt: TGCGCCAGCAGCCTACAAATTATGAGCTCTGGAAACACCATATATTTT

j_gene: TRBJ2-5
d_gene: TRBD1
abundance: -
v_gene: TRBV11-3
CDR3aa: CASSPGQGAFSETQYF
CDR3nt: TGTGCCAGCAGCCCTGGACAGGGGGCTTTTTCGGAGACCCAGTACTTC

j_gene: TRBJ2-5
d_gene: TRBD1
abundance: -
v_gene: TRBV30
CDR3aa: CAWSGGTAEETQYF
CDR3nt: TGTGCCTGGAGTGGTGGGACAGCTGAAGAGACCCAGTACTTC

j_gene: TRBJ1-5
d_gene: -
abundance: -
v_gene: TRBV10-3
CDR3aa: CAISDGGDQPQHF
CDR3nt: TGTGCCATCAGTGACGGGGGTGATCAGCCCCAGCATTTT

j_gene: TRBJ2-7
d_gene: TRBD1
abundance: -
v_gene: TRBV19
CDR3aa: CASSPDRDLHEQYF
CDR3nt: TGTGCCAGTAGCCCGGACAGGGATCTCCACGAGCAGTACTTC

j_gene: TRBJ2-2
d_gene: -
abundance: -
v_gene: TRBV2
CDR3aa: CASSEARGFGELFF
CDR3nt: TGTGCCAGCAGTGAAGCGCGGGGCTTCGGGGAGCTGTTTTTT

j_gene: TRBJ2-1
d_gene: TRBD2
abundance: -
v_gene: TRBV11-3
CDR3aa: CASSDRTRGDEQFF
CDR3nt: TGTGCCAGCAGCGATAGGACGCGGGGGGATGAGCAGTTCTTC

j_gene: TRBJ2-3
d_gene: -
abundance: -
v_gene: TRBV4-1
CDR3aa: CASSQAISTDTQYF
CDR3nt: TGCGCCAGCAGTCAAGCTATTAGCACAGATACGCAGTATTTT

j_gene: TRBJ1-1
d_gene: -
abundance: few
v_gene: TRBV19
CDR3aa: CASGTKLEAFF
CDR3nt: TGTGCCAGTGGTACCAAACTTGAAGCTTTCTTT

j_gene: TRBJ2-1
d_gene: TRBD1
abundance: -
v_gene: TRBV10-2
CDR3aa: CASRRGTGEDNEQFF
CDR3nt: TGCGCCAGCAGACGGGGGACAGGGGAGGACAATGAGCAGTTCTTC

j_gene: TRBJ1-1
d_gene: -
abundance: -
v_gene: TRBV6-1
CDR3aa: CASSSSGDTEAFF
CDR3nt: TGTGCCAGCAGTTCGTCCGGGGACACTGAAGCTTTCTTT

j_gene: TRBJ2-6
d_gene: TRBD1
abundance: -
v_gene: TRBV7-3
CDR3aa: CASSPQTGVVSGANVLTF
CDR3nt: TGTGCCAGCAGCCCCCAGACAGGGGTGGTCTCTGGGGCCAACGTCCTGACTTTC

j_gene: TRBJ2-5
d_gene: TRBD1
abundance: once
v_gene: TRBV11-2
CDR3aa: CASSSMRQGSRETQYF
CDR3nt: TGTGCCAGCAGCTCGATGCGACAGGGATCTAGGGAGACCCAGTACTTC

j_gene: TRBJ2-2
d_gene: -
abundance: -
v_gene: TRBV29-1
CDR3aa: CSALRGTGELFF
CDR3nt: TGCAGCGCATTGAGGGGAACCGGGGAGCTGTTTTTT

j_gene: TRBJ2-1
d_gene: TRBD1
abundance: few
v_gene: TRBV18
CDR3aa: CASSLSRGYNEQFF
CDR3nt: TGTGCCAGCTCACTCAGCAGGGGGTACAATGAGCAGTTCTTC

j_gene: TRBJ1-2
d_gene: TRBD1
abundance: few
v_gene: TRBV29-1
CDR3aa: CSATGGNYGYTF
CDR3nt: TGCAGCGCGACAGGGGGCAACTATGGCTACACCTTC

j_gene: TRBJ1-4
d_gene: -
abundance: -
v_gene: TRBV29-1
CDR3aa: CSVEDLRSTRAGGNEKLFF
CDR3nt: TGCAGCGTTGAAGATCTCAGATCCACCAGGGCAGGAGGTAATGAAAAACTGTTTTTT

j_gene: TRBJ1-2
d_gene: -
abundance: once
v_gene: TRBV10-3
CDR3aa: CAITGAGGYTF
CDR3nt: TGTGCCATCACGGGGGCCGGTGGCTACACCTTC

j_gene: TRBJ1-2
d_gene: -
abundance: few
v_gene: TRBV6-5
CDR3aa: CASTLSSAAPYGYTF
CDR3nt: TGTGCCAGCACCCTAAGCTCTGCAGCTCCTTATGGCTACACCTTC

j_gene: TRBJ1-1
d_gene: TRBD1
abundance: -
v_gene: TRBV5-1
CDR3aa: CASSEETGVNEAFF
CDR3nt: TGCGCCAGCAGCGAGGAGACAGGGGTGAATGAAGCTTTCTTT

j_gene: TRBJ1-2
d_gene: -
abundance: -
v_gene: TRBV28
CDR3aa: CASSLVQAGGYTF
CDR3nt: TGTGCCAGCAGTTTAGTCCAGGCAGGGGGCTACACCTTC